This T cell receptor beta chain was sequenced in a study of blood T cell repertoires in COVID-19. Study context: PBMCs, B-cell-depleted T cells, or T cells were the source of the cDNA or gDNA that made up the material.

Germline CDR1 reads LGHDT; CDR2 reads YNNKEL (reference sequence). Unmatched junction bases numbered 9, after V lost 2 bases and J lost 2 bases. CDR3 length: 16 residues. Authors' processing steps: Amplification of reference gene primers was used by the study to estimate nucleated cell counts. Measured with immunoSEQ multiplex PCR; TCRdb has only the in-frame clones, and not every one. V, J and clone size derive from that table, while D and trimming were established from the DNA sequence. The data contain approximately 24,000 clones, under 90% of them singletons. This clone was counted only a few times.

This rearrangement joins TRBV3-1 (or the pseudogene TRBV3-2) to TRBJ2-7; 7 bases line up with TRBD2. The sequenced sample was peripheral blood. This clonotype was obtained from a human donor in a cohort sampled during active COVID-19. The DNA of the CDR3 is TGTGCCAGCAGCCAAAGGGTCGGCGGGGGAACCTACGAGCAGTACTTC. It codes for CASSQRVGGGTYEQYF.